This T cell receptor (beta chain) emerged from a study of T cell repertoires in cytomegalovirus infection. Study-level background: It was the public TCR beta signatures that indicated both CMV infection and matching HLA type. Study-wide points: CMV-specific HLA-C-restricted TCR beta clonotypes dominated the ex vivo response. Cumulated frequencies of public TCR beta families served to identify carriers of CMV plus the relevant HLA.

CDR3 length: 15 amino acids. Germline CDR1 reads SGHTA; CDR2 reads FQGNSA. V lost 2 bases and J 5 bases, leaving 15 bases between the germline ends. This clonotype showed up just a few times. The antigen is undetermined. TCRdb processed the reads anew with MiXCR; each CDR3 protein has one entry. In the table there are roughly 500,000 distinct CDR3 sequences, about 39% of which are singletons. The chain recombines TRBV7-2 with TRBJ2-5; maybe TRBD2 (7 bases). The TCR sequence derives from a human donor in good health (CMV status not recorded). Some clones in this sample may be carry-over from other donors' samples. Sequenced material: cultured PBMCs, taken from culture after CMV antigen stimulation. The CDR3 region is CASSLNKGGGETQYF. The CDR3 coding sequence is TGTGCCAGCAGCTTAAATAAGGGAGGGGGGGAGACCCAGTACTTC. The full variable domain, rest sourced from reference TRBV7-2 and TRBJ2-5, is GAGVSQSPSNKVTEKGKDVELRCDPISGHTALYWYRQSLGQGLEFLIYFQGNSAPDKSGLPSDRFSAERTGGSVSTLTIQRTQQEDSAVYLCASSLNKGGGETQYFGPGTRLLVL.